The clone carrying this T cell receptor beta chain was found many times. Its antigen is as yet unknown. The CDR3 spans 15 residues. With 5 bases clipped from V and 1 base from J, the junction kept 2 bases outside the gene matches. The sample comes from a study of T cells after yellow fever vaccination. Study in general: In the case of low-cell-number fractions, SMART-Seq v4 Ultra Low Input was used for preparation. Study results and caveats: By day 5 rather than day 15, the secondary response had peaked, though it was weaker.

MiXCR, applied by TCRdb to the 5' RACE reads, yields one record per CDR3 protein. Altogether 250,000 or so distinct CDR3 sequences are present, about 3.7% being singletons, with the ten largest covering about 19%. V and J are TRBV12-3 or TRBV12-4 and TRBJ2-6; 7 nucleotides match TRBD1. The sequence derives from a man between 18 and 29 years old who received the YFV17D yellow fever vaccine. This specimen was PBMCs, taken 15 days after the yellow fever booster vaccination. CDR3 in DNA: TGTGCCAGCAGTAACAGGGGATCTGGGGCCAACGTCCTGACTTTC. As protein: CASSNRGSGANVLTF.